Below are 5 T cell receptor beta chains sequenced from a single sample in a study of T cell responses to AZD1222 COVID-19 vaccine. Here immunoSEQ multiplex PCR was the method, and the copy in TCRdb shows in-frame clones only, minus some. The sample shows around 200,000 clones, about 86% of them seen only once. The source material was peripheral blood, sampled on day 0 of AZD1222 vaccination. The receptors derive from an adult in good health.

The rearrangement joins TRBV11-2 to TRBJ1-1; 10 nucleotides match TRBD1. CDR1 SGHAT and CDR2 FQNNGV come from the germline V gene. There are 15 residues in the CDR3. V lost 5 bases to trimming and J lost 5 bases; unmatched junction nucleotides: 8. CDR3 in DNA: TGTGCCAGCAGCCCAACCGACAGGGGGCTTACTGAAGCTTTCTTT. Amino acid sequence: CASSPTDRGLTEAFF.

The chain joins TRBV5-5 to TRBJ1-4, with TRBD1 identical over 7 bases. The CDR3 length is 13 residues. Germline V gives CDR1 SGHKS, CDR2 YYEKEE (reference sequence). V gave up 4 bases and J gave up 7 bases; unmatched junction bases: 4. CDR3 amino acids: CASSETGTEKLFF. The CDR3, as DNA: TGTGCCAGCAGCGAGACAGGGACTGAAAAACTGTTTTTT.

J is TRBJ2-7 and V is TRBV7-8; TRBD1 agrees at 7 bases. The CDR3 extends over 15 amino acids. Trimming at V came to 4 bases and at J to 3 bases, leaving 9 bases not matched to a gene. Germline loops: CDR1 SGHVS, CDR2 FQNEAQ. For the CDR3, the DNA is TGTGCCAGCAGCTCAATCCGGGACAGAAGCTACGAGCAGTACTTC. Protein product: CASSSIRDRSYEQYF.

This chain connects TRBV7-9 to TRBJ1-3; unclear D gene. Germline V lookup: CDR1 SEHNR, CDR2 FQNEAQ (reference sequence). The CDR3 length is 14 residues. V was cut by 6 bases and J by 0 bases, with 9 bases left in between. The CDR3 loop is CASSYGFSGNTIYF. The CDR3 nucleotides read TGTGCCAGCAGTTATGGTTTCTCTGGAAACACCATATATTTT.

The chain has TRBV7-2 and TRBJ2-7; D not resolved. CDR3 length: 16 residues. The germline V gene encodes CDR1 SGHTA and CDR2 FQGNSA. V was shortened by 5 bases and J by 1 base, with 18 bases between the two germline ends. The CDR3 is CASSPLVGIGSYEQYF. In DNA, the CDR3 is TGTGCCAGCAGCCCCCTAGTGGGAATAGGGTCCTACGAGCAGTACTTC.